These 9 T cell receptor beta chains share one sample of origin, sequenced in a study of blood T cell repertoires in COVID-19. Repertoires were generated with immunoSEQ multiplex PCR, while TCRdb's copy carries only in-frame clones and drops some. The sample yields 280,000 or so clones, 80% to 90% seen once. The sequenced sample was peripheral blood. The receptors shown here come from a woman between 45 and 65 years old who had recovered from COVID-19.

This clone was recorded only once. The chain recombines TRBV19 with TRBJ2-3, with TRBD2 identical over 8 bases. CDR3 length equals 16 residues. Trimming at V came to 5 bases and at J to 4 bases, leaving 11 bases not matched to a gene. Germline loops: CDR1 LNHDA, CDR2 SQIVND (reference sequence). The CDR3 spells CASSPRGAGGPDTQYF. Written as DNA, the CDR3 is TGTGCCAGTAGTCCCCGAGGGGCGGGAGGTCCAGATACGCAGTATTTT.

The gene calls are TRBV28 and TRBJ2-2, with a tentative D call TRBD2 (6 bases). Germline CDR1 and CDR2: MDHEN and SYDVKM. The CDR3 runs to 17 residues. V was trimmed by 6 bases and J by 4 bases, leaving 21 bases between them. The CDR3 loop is CASSGRAGLIGTGELFF. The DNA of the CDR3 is TGTGCCAGCAGCGGCCGGGCGGGATTGATCGGCACCGGGGAGCTGTTTTTT.

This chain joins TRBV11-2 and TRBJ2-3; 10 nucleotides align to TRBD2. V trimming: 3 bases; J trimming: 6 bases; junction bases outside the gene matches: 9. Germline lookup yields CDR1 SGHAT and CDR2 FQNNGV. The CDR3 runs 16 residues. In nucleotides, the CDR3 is TGTGCCAGCAGCTTCCGACTAGCGGGCACGGTCGATACGCAGTATTTT. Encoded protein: CASSFRLAGTVDTQYF.

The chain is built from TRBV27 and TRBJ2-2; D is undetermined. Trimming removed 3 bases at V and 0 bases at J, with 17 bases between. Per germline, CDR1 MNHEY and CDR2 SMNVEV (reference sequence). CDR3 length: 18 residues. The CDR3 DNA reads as TGTGCCAGCAGTTTCCGAGGTCCTCTAAGTTCGAACACCGGGGAGCTGTTTTTT. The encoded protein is CASSFRGPLSSNTGELFF.

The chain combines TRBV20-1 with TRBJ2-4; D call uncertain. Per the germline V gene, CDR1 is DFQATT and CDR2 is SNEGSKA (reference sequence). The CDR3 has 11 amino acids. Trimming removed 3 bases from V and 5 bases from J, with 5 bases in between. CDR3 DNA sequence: TGCAGTGCTAGCTATGAAAACATTCAGTACTTC. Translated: CSASYENIQYF.

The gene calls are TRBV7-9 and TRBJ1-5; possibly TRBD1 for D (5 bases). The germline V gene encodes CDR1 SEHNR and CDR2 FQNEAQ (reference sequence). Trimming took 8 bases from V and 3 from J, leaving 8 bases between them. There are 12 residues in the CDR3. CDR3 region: CASGGDNQPQHF. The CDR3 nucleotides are TGTGCCAGCGGGGGGGACAATCAGCCCCAGCATTTT.

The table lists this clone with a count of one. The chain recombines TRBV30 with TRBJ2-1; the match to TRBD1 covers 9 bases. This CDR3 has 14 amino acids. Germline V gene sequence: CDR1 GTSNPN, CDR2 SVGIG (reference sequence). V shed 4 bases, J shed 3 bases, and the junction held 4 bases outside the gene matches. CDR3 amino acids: CAWNRQGVYNEQFF. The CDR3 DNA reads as TGTGCCTGGAATAGACAGGGGGTCTACAATGAGCAGTTCTTC.

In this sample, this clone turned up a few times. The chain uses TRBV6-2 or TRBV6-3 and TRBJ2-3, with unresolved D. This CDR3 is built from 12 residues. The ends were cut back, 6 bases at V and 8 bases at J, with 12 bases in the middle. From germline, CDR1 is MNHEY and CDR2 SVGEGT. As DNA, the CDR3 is TGTGCCAGCAGCTTTGACAAAGGTACGCAGTATTTT. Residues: CASSFDKGTQYF.

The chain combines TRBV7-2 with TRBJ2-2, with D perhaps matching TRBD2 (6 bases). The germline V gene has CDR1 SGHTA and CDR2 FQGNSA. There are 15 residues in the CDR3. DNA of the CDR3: TGTGCTTCGCGTTGGTCGGCGGGAAACACCGGGGAGCTGTTTTTT. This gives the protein CASRWSAGNTGELFF.